The table lists the clone carrying this T cell receptor beta chain with many counts. Its matching antigen is unknown. The data were taken from a study of T cells in Graves' hyperthyroidism and ophthalmopathy. Notes on the study in general: The model anticipated ophthalmopathy a median around six months pre-onset. The blood repertoire included most of the expanded thyroid clonotypes above 0.001.

Per the germline V gene, CDR1 is SEHNR and CDR2 is FQNEAQ (reference sequence). This CDR3 is 13 amino acids long. Deletions cut 5 bases from V and 7 bases from J, with 14 bases between. RNA transcripts served as the template for amplifying TCR beta CDR3 regions. During a first-round RT-PCR of the TCR CDR3, the HTBI primer set was used. TCRdb passed the multiplex PCR reads through MiXCR, listing each CDR3 protein once. The table has 400,000 to 550,000 distinct CDR3 sequences, approximately 25% seen once; the top ten hold about 10%. Uncontrolled infection, other autoimmune disease, pregnancy or lactation disqualified patients from enrolment. PBMCs were derived from 10 ml fresh peripheral blood.

The TCR sequence derives from a woman aged 25 to 45 with Graves' ophthalmopathy. The chain employs TRBV7-9 and TRBJ1-2; D gene uncertain. The material sequenced was blood. This CDR3 is CASSHGRATGYTF. The CDR3 bases are TGTGCCAGCAGCCACGGACGTGCGACTGGCTACACCTTC.